The clone carrying this TCR beta chain was picked up a small number of times. Its matching antigen is unknown. This CDR3 is 15 amino acids long. CDR1 and CDR2 (germline): MNHEY, SVGAGI. J gave up 8 bases and V 5 bases, and 10 bases lay outside the gene matches. Sequenced material consisted of expressed TCRB transcripts (all of the isolated RNA was reverse transcribed). Clones were sequenced by immunoSEQ multiplex PCR, and TCRdb holds only the in-frame ones, with some missing. The data hold 200,000 to 250,000 clones, with about 9.3% observed a single time. This record belongs to a study of beta chain features in type 1 diabetes. Study observations and caveats: Lower insertion and higher deletion counts appeared at VDJ junctions in type 1 diabetes patients. Within patients, naive, central memory and Treg TCRB repertoires seemed more similar than within healthy donors.

The sequence came from a woman under 30 in good health. This chain links TRBV6-5 with TRBJ2-1, with 9 bases lining up with TRBD2. The specimen sequenced was naive CD4+ T cells from blood. The CDR3 DNA reads as TGTGCCAGCAGTATACCGGGACTAGCAGCCGATGAGCAGTTCTTC. It encodes CASSIPGLAADEQFF.